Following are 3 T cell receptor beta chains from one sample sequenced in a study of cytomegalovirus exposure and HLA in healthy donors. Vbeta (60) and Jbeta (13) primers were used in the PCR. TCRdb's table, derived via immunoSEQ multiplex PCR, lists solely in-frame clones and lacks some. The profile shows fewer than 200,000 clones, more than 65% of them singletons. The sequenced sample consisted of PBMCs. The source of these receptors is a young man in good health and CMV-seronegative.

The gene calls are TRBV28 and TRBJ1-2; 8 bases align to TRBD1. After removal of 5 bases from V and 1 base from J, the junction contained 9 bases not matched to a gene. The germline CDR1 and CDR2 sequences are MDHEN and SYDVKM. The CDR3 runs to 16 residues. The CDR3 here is CASSTTGTGHNYGYTF. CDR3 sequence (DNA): TGTGCCAGCAGTACCACTGGGACAGGCCATAACTATGGCTACACCTTC.

The CDR3 DNA is TGTGCCAGTAAGGGGTCCGAGAACACTGAAGCTTTCTTT. Protein: CASKGSENTEAFF. V gene TRBV28 combines with J gene TRBJ1-1; D is possibly TRBD1 (5 bases). Germline V gives CDR1 MDHEN, CDR2 SYDVKM. CDR3 length: 13 amino acids. The V and J ends lost 9 bases and 1 base respectively, with 12 bases between them.

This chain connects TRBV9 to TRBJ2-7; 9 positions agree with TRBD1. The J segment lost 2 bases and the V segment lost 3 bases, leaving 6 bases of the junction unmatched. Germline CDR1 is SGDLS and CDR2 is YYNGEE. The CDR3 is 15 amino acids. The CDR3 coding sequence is TGTGCCAGCAGCGGACAGGGGGAAAGGGCCTACGAGCAGTACTTC. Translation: CASSGQGERAYEQYF. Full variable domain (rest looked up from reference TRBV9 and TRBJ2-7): DSGVTQTPKHLITATGQRVTLRCSPRSGDLSVYWYQQSLDQGLQFLIQYYNGEERAKGNILERFSAQQFPDLHSELNLSSLELGDSALYFCASSGQGERAYEQYFGPGTRLTVT.